Shown below are 8 T cell receptor beta chains from a single sample sequenced in a study of T-cell memory formation after mild COVID-19. MiXCR, applied by TCRdb to the 5' RACE reads, yields one record per CDR3 protein. This sample has approximately 270,000 distinct CDR3 sequences, with around 15% found just once. The material sequenced was PBMCs or a T cell subset sorted from them (not recorded which). These TCRs come from a man younger than 35 who had mild COVID-19 (a few samples of this study predate the infection). Cell type and time point are not known.

This sequence joins TRBV20-1 and TRBJ1-2; D is ambiguous. The CDR3 loop spans 12 amino acids. Trimming stripped 6 bases from V and 4 bases from J, with 12 bases between. Germline lookup yields CDR1 DFQATT and CDR2 SNEGSKA (reference sequence). The CDR3 coding sequence is TGCAGTGCGCCAGACGGAGGCTATGGCTACACCTTC. Translating gives CSAPDGGYGYTF.

This clonotype was picked up a small number of times. The CDR3 nucleotides read TGTGCCAGCAGCTTCCCGACAGGGCGCCAAGAGACCCAGTACTTC. It is translated as CASSFPTGRQETQYF. This chain links TRBV7-2 with TRBJ2-5, with 7 bases matching TRBD1. The CDR3 consists of 15 residues. The V gene's germline CDR1 is SGHTA and CDR2 FQGNSA. V shed 3 bases, J shed 1 base, and the junction held 5 bases outside the gene matches.

V is TRBV10-3 and J is TRBJ1-4; 10 bases are a match to TRBD1. CDR3 length: 15 residues. Trimming at V came to 3 bases and at J to 8 bases, leaving 6 bases not matched to a gene. Germline V CDR1 and CDR2: ENHRY, SYGVKD. This chain's CDR3 is CAISDPGTGDEKLFF. CDR3 nucleotides: TGTGCCATCAGTGATCCCGGGACAGGGGACGAAAAACTGTTTTTT.

This chain links TRBV5-6 with TRBJ2-7; TRBD1 is a possible D gene (6 bases). The CDR3 has 15 amino acids. The V end was cut by 4 bases, the J end by 7 bases, with 21 bases between. CDR1 and CDR2 (germline): SGHDT, YYEEEE. The CDR3 reads CASSRLGQSQREQYF. The DNA of the CDR3 is TGTGCCAGCAGCAGACTCGGACAGTCCCAACGGGAGCAGTACTTC. Variable domain in full (rest from reference TRBV5-6 and TRBJ2-7): DAGVTQSPTHLIKTRGQQVTLRCSPKSGHDTVSWYQQALGQGPQFIFQYYEEEERQRGNFPDRFSGHQFPNYSSELNVNALLLGDSALYLCASSRLGQSQREQYFGPGTRLTVT.

The V and J genes are TRBV9 and TRBJ2-7; D remains unclear. The CDR3 totals 13 residues. The V end lost 4 bases, the J end lost 7 bases, and 15 bases lay between the germline ends. The germline CDR1 and CDR2 sequences are SGDLS and YYNGEE. CDR3 sequence reads: CASSLRPNGEQYF. The CDR3 coding sequence is TGTGCCAGCAGCCTTCGACCTAACGGGGAGCAGTACTTC.

The rearrangement uses TRBV5-1 and TRBJ2-5, with 8 bases aligning to TRBD2. Germline CDR1 is SGHRS and CDR2 is YFSETQ. V shed 0 bases and J 6 bases; nucleotides not matched to a gene: 7. The CDR3 has 15 amino acids. DNA of the CDR3: TGCGCCAGCAGCTTGGACGGGGGGGCCGGAAAGACCCAGTACTTC. It specifies CASSLDGGAGKTQYF.

This clonotype was recorded at least ten times. The genes are TRBV24-1 and TRBJ1-2, with D possibly TRBD1 on 5 matching bases. The CDR3 runs to 14 residues. Looked up from germline, CDR1 is KGHDR and CDR2 is SFDVKD. V gave up 10 bases and J gave up 6 bases, with 20 bases separating them. The chain's CDR3 is CATQTNGALDGYTF. The CDR3, as DNA: TGTGCCACTCAGACCAACGGGGCCTTGGATGGCTACACCTTC.

This clonotype was detected ten times or more. The rearrangement uses TRBV7-2 and TRBJ2-3, with D unresolved. CDR3 length: 13 residues. Trimming took 5 bases from V and 5 from J, leaving 11 bases between them. Germline V CDR1 and CDR2: SGHTA, FQGNSA. DNA for the CDR3: TGTGCCAGCAGCCCAGACCAGATAGATACGCAGTATTTT. It codes for CASSPDQIDTQYF.